This T cell receptor (beta chain) was recovered during a study of CXCR3-negative and CXCR3-positive naive CD8 T cells. Points from the study as a whole: The authors found comparable surface CD5 between naive subsets and inferred TCR strength from TRB CDR3 properties. Naive cells positive for CXCR3 carried more hydrophobic TRB CDR3s than CXCR3-negative ones.

Researchers reported sorting every CD8+ T cell subset in triplicate, 300,000 cells per sort. A note on this clonotype: The antigen remains unidentified.

The CDR3 consists of 15 residues. CDR1 and CDR2 from the germline V gene are MNHEY and SVGEGT. Through 5' RACE with UMI labels, the TRB cDNA libraries were prepared. TCRdb reanalyzed the 5' RACE reads and collapses them to one entry per CDR3 protein, without DNA. The sample totals under 85,000 distinct CDR3 sequences. Sequenced material: naive CXCR3+ CD8+ T cells from blood. Documented subset: CD45RO-CCR7+CD27+CD95- naive CD8+ T cells expressing CXCR3 (TNR3+). The source is a human donor in good health. Some clones in this sample may be carry-over from other donors' samples. The chain has TRBV6-2 or TRBV6-3 and TRBJ1-5; no DNA is available, so the TRBD1 call from TCRdb remains unchecked. CDR3: CASSPRGGGNQPQHF.